This T cell receptor beta chain appears in the sequencing data of a study of blood T cells in healthy people across ages. General study points: Higher diversity, along with more naive CD4+ cells, distinguished long-lived donors from aged donors.

As concerns this clonotype: Its matching antigen is unknown.

The germline V gene has CDR1 DFQATT and CDR2 SNEGSKA (reference sequence). The CDR3 covers 14 residues. For the second PCR, which ran for roughly 6 to 12 cycles, a sample-barcoded 5' primer and a J-beta primer mix were used. Each TCR beta cDNA got a 12-nucleotide random molecular identifier. TCRdb recomputed calls from the 5' RACE reads with MiXCR, one row per CDR3 protein. This sample has fewer than 2 million distinct CDR3 sequences, with roughly two fifths found just once. The V call is TRBV20-1, the J call TRBJ1-2; D is perhaps TRBD1 (6 bases). Sample: blood. This clonotype originated in a human donor in good health. CDR3 protein: CTGEESPVNYGYTF. CDR3 DNA sequence: TGCACAGGGGAGGAGTCCCCAGTGAACTATGGCTACACCTTC.